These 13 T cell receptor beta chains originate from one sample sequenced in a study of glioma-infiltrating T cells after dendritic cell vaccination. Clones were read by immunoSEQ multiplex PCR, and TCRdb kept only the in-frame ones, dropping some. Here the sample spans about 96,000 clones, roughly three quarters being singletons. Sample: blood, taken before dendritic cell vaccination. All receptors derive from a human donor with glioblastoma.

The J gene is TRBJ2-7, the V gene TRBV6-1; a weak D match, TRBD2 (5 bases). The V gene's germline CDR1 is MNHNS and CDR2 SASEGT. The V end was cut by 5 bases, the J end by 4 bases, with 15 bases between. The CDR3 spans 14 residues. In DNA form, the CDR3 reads TGTGCCAGCAGTTCACCGGGGATCGGGTACGAGCAGTACTTC. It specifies CASSSPGIGYEQYF.

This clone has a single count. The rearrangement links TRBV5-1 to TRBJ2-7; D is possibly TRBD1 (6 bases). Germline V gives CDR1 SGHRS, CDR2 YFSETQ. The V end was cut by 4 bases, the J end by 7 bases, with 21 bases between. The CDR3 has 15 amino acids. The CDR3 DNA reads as TGCGCCAGCAGCCCAGGGGTAGGATGGCCGGGGGAGCAGTACTTC. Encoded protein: CASSPGVGWPGEQYF.

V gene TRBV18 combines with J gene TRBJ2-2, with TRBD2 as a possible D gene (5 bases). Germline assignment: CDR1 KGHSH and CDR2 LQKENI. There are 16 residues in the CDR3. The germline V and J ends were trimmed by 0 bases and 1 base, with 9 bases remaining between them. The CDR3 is CASSPPSSRNTGELFF. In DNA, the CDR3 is TGTGCCAGCTCACCACCTTCTAGCAGGAACACCGGGGAGCTGTTTTTT.

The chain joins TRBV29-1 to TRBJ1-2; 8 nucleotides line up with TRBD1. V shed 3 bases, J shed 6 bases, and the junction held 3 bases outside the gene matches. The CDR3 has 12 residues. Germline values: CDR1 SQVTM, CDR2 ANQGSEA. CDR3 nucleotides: TGCAGCGTTGACTCAGGGGGCAATGGCTACACCTTC. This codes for CSVDSGGNGYTF. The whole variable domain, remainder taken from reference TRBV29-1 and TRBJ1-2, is SAVISQKPSRDICQRGTSLTIQCQVDSQVTMMFWYRQQPGQSLTLIATANQGSEATYESGFVIDKFPISRPNLTFSTLTVSNMSPEDSSIYLCSVDSGGNGYTFGSGTRLTVV.

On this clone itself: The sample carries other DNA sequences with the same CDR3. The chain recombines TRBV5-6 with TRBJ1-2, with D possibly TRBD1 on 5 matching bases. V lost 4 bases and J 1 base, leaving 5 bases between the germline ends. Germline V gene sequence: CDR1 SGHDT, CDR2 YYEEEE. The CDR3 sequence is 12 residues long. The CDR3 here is CASSQGNYGYTF. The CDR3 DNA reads TGTGCCAGCAGCCAGGGTAACTATGGCTACACCTTC.

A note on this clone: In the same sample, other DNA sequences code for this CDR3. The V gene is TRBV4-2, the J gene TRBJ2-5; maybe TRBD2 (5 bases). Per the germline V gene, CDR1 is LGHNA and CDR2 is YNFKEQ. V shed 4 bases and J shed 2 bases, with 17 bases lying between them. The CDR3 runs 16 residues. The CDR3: CASSPRLLVQQETQYF. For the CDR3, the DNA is TGTGCCAGCAGCCCACGACTACTGGTACAGCAAGAGACCCAGTACTTC.

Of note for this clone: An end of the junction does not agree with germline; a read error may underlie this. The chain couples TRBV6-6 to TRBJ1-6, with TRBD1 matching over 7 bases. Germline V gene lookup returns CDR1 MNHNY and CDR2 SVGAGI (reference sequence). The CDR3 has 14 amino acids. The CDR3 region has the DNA TGTGCCAGCACGGAACAGGGGCCTGATGCTCCCCTCCGCTTT. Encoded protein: CASTEQGPDAPLRF.

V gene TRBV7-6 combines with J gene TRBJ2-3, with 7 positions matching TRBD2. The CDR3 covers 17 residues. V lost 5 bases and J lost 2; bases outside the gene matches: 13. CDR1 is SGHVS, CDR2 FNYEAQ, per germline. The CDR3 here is CASSAGVTSLSTDTQYF. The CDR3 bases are TGTGCCAGCAGCGCGGGGGTTACCTCTCTTTCCACAGATACGCAGTATTTT.

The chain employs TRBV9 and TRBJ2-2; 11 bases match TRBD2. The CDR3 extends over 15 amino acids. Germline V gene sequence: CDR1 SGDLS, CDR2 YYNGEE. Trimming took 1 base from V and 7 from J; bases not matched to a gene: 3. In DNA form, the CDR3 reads TGTGCCAGCAGCGTATCTAGCGGGGGGCACGGGGAGCTGTTTTTT. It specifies CASSVSSGGHGELFF. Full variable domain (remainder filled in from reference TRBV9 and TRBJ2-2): DSGVTQTPKHLITATGQRVTLRCSPRSGDLSVYWYQQSLDQGLQFLIQYYNGEERAKGNILERFSAQQFPDLHSELNLSSLELGDSALYFCASSVSSGGHGELFFGEGSRLTVL.

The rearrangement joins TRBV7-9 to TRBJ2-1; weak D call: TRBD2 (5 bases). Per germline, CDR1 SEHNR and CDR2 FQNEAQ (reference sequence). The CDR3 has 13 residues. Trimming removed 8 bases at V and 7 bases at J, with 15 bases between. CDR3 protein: CASAAPGRNEQFF. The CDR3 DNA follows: TGTGCCAGCGCGGCCCCGGGAAGAAATGAGCAGTTCTTC.

In DNA form, the CDR3 reads TGCAGCGTTGAATCAGCGGGAGGCTACACCGGGGAGCTGTTTTTT. This gives the protein CSVESAGGYTGELFF. The J gene is TRBJ2-2, the V gene TRBV29-1; TRBD2 aligns across 9 bases. CDR3 size: 15 residues. Germline-derived CDR1 and CDR2 are SQVTM and ANQGSEA. V lost 2 bases to trimming and J lost 3 bases; unmatched junction nucleotides: 4.

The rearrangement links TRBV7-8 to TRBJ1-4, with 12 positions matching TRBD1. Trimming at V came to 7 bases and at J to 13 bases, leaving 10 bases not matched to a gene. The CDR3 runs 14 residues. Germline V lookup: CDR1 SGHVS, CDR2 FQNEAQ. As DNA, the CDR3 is TGTGCCAGCACACCGGGGACAGGGGGCGGGTTACTGTTTTTT. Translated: CASTPGTGGGLLFF.

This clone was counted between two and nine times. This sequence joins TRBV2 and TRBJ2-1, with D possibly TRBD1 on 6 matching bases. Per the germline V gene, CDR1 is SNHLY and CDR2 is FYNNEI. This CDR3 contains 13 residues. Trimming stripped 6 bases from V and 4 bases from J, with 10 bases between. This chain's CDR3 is CASSRDNYNEQFF. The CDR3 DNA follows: TGTGCCAGCAGCCGGGACAATTACAATGAGCAGTTCTTC.